What follows describes a single TCR beta chain. As yet, its antigen is unknown. This sample is drawn from a study of T-cell memory formation after mild COVID-19. Study-wide points: Among clones contracting day 15 to 85, CD4/CD8 was balanced, whereas later expanders leaned CD4+.

MiXCR, applied by TCRdb to the 5' RACE reads, yields one record per CDR3 protein. The repertoire has about 240,000 distinct CDR3 sequences, 8.5% to 9.5% of them found once; the top ten carry around 21%. The V end was cut by 8 bases, the J end by 4 bases, with 20 bases between. Germline CDR1 GTSNPN, CDR2 SVGIG (reference sequence). The CDR3 covers 14 residues. The sample taken for sequencing was PBMCs or a T cell subset sorted from them (not recorded which). The receptor was derived from a man aged 18 to 30 who had mild COVID-19 (a few samples of this study predate the infection). Cell type and time point are not known. V and J are TRBV30 and TRBJ1-2, with D unclear. CDR3 sequence reads: CARTSTGSFYGYTF. The CDR3, as DNA: TGTGCCCGAACATCAACCGGGTCCTTCTATGGCTACACCTTC.